This passage covers 5 T cell receptor beta chains from one sample sequenced in a study of blood T cell repertoires in COVID-19 (dated by TCRdb to about 2020). The library was produced with the immunoSEQ multiplex PCR assay. TCRdb limited this immuneACCESS table to in-frame rearrangements with V and J called. A share of clones is missing; checked studies link under half to unresolved V genes, and the rest is unexplained. For this sample there are some 110,000 clones; about 80% appear just once. The ten largest account for 26% of the sample. What was sequenced was peripheral blood. These TCRs come from a man in his 60s with acute or convalescent COVID-19.

V gene TRBV25-1 combines with J gene TRBJ1-6; 8 nucleotides line up with TRBD1. Unmatched junction bases numbered 8, after V lost 3 bases and J lost 10 bases. The CDR3 contains 15 residues. The V gene's germline CDR1 is MGHDK and CDR2 SYGVNS. The CDR3 sequence: CASSEAGGLSSPLHF. The CDR3 DNA follows: TGTGCCAGCAGTGAGGCAGGGGGCTTATCATCACCCCTCCACTTT.

The V call is TRBV5-1, the J call TRBJ2-2; weak D call: TRBD2 (5 bases). The CDR3 totals 15 residues. Germline CDR1 SGHRS, CDR2 YFSETQ. V lost 0 bases and J lost 4, with 10 bases in between. The CDR3 nucleotides read TGCGCCAGCAGCTTGGCCCCCGAGGGCACCGGGGAGCTGTTTTTT. This translates into CASSLAPEGTGELFF.

The V and J genes are TRBV4-1 and TRBJ1-1; D gene ambiguous. Looked up from germline, CDR1 is MGHRA and CDR2 is YSYEKL. The V and J ends lost 2 bases and 7 bases respectively, with 17 bases between them. The CDR3 spans 15 residues. CDR3 in DNA: TGCGCCAGCAGCCAAAGATTGAGGGTTGCTGGTGAAGCTTTCTTT. Encoded protein: CASSQRLRVAGEAFF.

This clone appeared a single time. The limits of the CDR3 on the DNA are not certain, so only TCRdb's listed CDR3 is given. The chain links TRBV29-1 to TRBJ2-1; TRBD1, the table's D call, lacks a check against the DNA. Germline CDR1 is SQVTM and CDR2 is ANQGSEA. The CDR3 extends over 17 residues, inclusive of both ends. The CDR3 sequence is CSVDFGAGTGGHNEQFF.

V and J are TRBV6-5 and TRBJ2-1, with TRBD2 as a possible D gene (5 bases). The CDR3 consists of 16 residues. The germline V gene encodes CDR1 MNHEY and CDR2 SVGAGI. V was trimmed by 0 bases and J by 5 bases, leaving 14 bases between them. The CDR3 nucleotides are TGTGCCAGCAGTTACTCTTGGGGAGTATCCGACAATGAGCAGTTCTTC. Translated: CASSYSWGVSDNEQFF.